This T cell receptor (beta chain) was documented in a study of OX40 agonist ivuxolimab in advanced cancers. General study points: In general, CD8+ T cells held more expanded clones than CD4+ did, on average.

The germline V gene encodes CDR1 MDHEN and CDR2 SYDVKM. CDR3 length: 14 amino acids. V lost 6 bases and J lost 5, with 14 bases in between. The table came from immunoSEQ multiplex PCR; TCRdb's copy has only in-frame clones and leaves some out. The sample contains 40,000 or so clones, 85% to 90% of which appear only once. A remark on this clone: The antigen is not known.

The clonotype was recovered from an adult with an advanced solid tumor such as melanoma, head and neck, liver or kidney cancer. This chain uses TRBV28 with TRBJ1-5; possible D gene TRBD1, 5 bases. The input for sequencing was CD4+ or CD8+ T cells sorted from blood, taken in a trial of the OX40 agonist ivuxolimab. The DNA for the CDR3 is TGTGCCAGCAGCACCATGGGGGGGTATCAGCCCCAGCATTTT. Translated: CASSTMGGYQPQHF.